Here is one T cell receptor (beta chain) with its context. Each sample had at least 6 million PBMCs isolated. The record originates from a study of blood T cells in healthy people across ages. For the second PCR, which ran for about 6 to 11 cycles, a sample-barcoded 5' primer and a J-beta primer mix were used. Every sample gave at least 2.5 million paired-end reads containing CDR3. One entry per CDR3 protein results from TCRdb running MiXCR on the 5' RACE reads. The sample has approximately 850,000 distinct CDR3 sequences; roughly 64% are singletons. V dropped 0 bases and J dropped 4 bases, with 15 bases sitting between them. Germline-derived CDR1 and CDR2 are MNHNY and SVGAGI (reference sequence). CDR3 length: 16 residues.

The receptor was isolated from a man aged 25 to 45 in good health. Sequencing used blood. The J gene is TRBJ2-5, the V gene TRBV6-6; D may match TRBD1 or TRBD2 (6 bases each). In DNA form, the CDR3 reads TGTGCCAGCAGTTACTCAGGGGGGTTCGGTAGAGAGACCCAGTACTTC. This codes for CASSYSGGFGRETQYF.